These 32 T cell receptor beta chains were all obtained from the same sample, sequenced in a study of T cell responses to AZD1222 COVID-19 vaccine. TCRdb's table, derived via immunoSEQ multiplex PCR, lists solely in-frame clones and lacks some. Of tens of thousands of clones listed, around nine tenths are singletons. The sequencing here drew on peripheral blood, taken on day 0 of MenACWY control vaccination. The origin of the receptors is an adult in good health.

The V call is TRBV3-1 (or the pseudogene TRBV3-2), the J call TRBJ2-5; D is ambiguous. Germline V lookup: CDR1 LGHDT, CDR2 YNNKEL (reference sequence). This CDR3 is 12 amino acids long. V lost 1 base and J 5 bases, leaving 5 bases between the germline ends. The CDR3 DNA follows: TGTGCCAGCAGCCAAGCGATGGAGACCCAGTACTTC. This encodes CASSQAMETQYF.

This chain connects TRBV27 to TRBJ1-1; D unresolved. V was trimmed by 6 bases and J by 6 bases, leaving 14 bases between them. This CDR3 is 13 amino acids long. Per germline, CDR1 MNHEY and CDR2 SMNVEV (reference sequence). The DNA for the CDR3 is TGTGCCAGCAGGAAGCTTTCGGTCGCTGAAGCTTTCTTT. Its protein product is CASRKLSVAEAFF.

The rearrangement uses TRBV6-4 and TRBJ2-7, with D unresolved. Trimming took 7 bases from V and 7 from J, leaving 14 bases between them. This CDR3 spans 12 amino acids. Germline CDR1 MRHNA, CDR2 SNTAGT. Here the CDR3 reads CASTPFLGEQYF. CDR3 nucleotide sequence: TGTGCCAGCACCCCCTTTTTAGGTGAGCAGTACTTC.

This clone was seen once. In DNA form, the CDR3 reads TGTGCCACCAGTGACTCGACAGGGGGTTCCAATGAGCAGTTCTTC. It yields the protein CATSDSTGGSNEQFF. The chain has TRBV24-1 and TRBJ2-1; 9 bases fit TRBD1. Germline-derived CDR1 and CDR2 are KGHDR and SFDVKD. The CDR3 length is 15 residues. With 4 bases clipped from V and 6 bases from J, the junction kept 6 bases outside the gene matches.

This clone appeared once. This chain uses TRBV6-1 with TRBJ2-2, with TRBD1 matching over 9 bases. Trimming cost V 2 bases and J 6 bases; bases outside gene matches: 13. This CDR3 comprises 18 residues. Germline values: CDR1 MNHNS, CDR2 SASEGT. DNA of the CDR3: TGTGCCAGCAGTGAATTAGTCGTGGGACAGGGTTTGCCCGGGGAGCTGTTTTTT. Protein sequence: CASSELVVGQGLPGELFF.

The V and J genes are TRBV18 and TRBJ1-1, with D tentatively TRBD1 (5 bases). The V gene's germline CDR1 is KGHSH and CDR2 LQKENI. V gave up 5 bases and J gave up 4 bases, with 20 bases separating them. This CDR3 is built from 16 residues. CDR3 residues: CASSSLGDGMSTEAFF. The CDR3 bases are TGTGCCAGCTCATCCCTCGGGGACGGGATGAGCACTGAAGCTTTCTTT.

This chain links TRBV7-2 with TRBJ1-2; D ambiguous. Per germline, CDR1 SGHTA and CDR2 FQGNSA. V lost 5 bases and J lost 5, with 12 bases in between. The CDR3 contains 13 residues. CDR3 sequence: CASSRADLYGYTF. CDR3 DNA sequence: TGTGCCAGCAGCCGGGCGGACCTTTATGGCTACACCTTC.

The V call is TRBV15, the J call TRBJ1-2; D unresolved. CDR3 length: 15 residues. Germline assignment: CDR1 LNHNV and CDR2 YYDKDF (reference sequence). The ends were cut back, 0 bases at V and 6 bases at J, with 14 bases in the middle. In nucleotides, the CDR3 is TGTGCCACCAGCAGAGATCGGGAGAGGGAGGATGGCTACACCTTC. Translating gives CATSRDREREDGYTF.

This clone was seen only a few times. The chain couples TRBV11-3 to TRBJ2-2; 7 positions match TRBD1. The V gene end was trimmed by 5 bases and the J gene end by 5 bases; junction bases not matched to a gene: 11. Germline CDR1 reads SGHNT; CDR2 reads YENEEA. The CDR3 is 16 amino acids. CDR3 nucleotides: TGTGCCAGCAGCCCATCCGGGACAGTGGGGACCGGGGAGCTGTTTTTT. This gives the protein CASSPSGTVGTGELFF.

V usage is TRBV28 and J usage is TRBJ1-5; TRBD1 might be the D (6 bases). Germline V gene sequence: CDR1 MDHEN, CDR2 SYDVKM. V lost 7 bases and J lost 1, with 14 bases in between. There are 15 residues in the CDR3. This CDR3 is CASTPPDRSNQPQHF. In DNA form, the CDR3 reads TGTGCCAGCACCCCACCGGACAGAAGCAATCAGCCCCAGCATTTT.

J is TRBJ2-1 and V is TRBV7-2; 9 bases align to TRBD1. This CDR3 contains 15 residues. CDR1 is SGHTA, CDR2 FQGNSA, per germline. With V trimmed by 5 bases and J by 4 bases, 6 bases remained unmatched. The CDR3: CASSMDRGPYNEQFF. Here the CDR3 DNA reads TGTGCCAGCAGCATGGACAGGGGACCGTACAATGAGCAGTTCTTC.

V gene TRBV7-9 combines with J gene TRBJ1-2; TRBD1 matches 8 bases. The trim removed 1 base at V and 4 bases at J, leaving 5 bases unmatched. The CDR3 sequence is 15 residues long. Germline loops: CDR1 SEHNR, CDR2 FQNEAQ (reference sequence). CDR3 residues: CASSLGSGTGYGYTF. The CDR3 bases are TGTGCCAGCAGCTTAGGTTCCGGGACAGGCTATGGCTACACCTTC.

The chain couples TRBV7-9 to TRBJ1-6, with TRBD1 matching over 9 bases. The germline gives CDR1 SEHNR, CDR2 FQNEAQ (reference sequence). The CDR3 runs 17 residues. Losses at the gene ends were 5 bases for V and 7 bases for J; bases not matched to a gene: 12. As DNA, the CDR3 is TGTGCCAGCAGCGCTACTCAGACAGGGGGTTCGAATTCACCCCTCCACTTT. Translated, it gives CASSATQTGGSNSPLHF.

V and J are TRBV3-1 (or the pseudogene TRBV3-2) and TRBJ1-4; possibly TRBD1 for D (6 bases). The CDR3 loop spans 18 amino acids. In germline, CDR1 is LGHDT, CDR2 YNNKEL (reference sequence). The V gene lost 0 bases and the J gene lost 3 bases, with 17 bases spanning the gap. As DNA, the CDR3 is TGTGCCAGCAGCCAAGATCTTGGGGGGCTGACGGCTAATGAAAAACTGTTTTTT. Residues: CASSQDLGGLTANEKLFF.

This rearrangement joins TRBV6-5 to TRBJ1-1; D is unresolved. Trimming took 4 bases from V and 4 from J, leaving 10 bases between them. The CDR3 contains 13 residues. Germline loops: CDR1 MNHEY, CDR2 SVGAGI. CDR3 protein: CASSSTWATEAFF. In nucleotides, the CDR3 is TGTGCCAGCAGTTCGACTTGGGCCACTGAAGCTTTCTTT.

The chain carries TRBV28 and TRBJ2-2; TRBD2 matches 10 bases. Germline V gives CDR1 MDHEN, CDR2 SYDVKM. The trim removed 3 bases at V and 4 bases at J, leaving 11 bases unmatched. This CDR3 contains 18 residues. CDR3 DNA sequence: TGTGCCAGCAGTTTTAATGGGAAGGGACTAGCGAGCACCGGGGAGCTGTTTTTT. This gives the protein CASSFNGKGLASTGELFF.

The chain is built from TRBV29-1 and TRBJ2-2, with 12 positions matching TRBD2. Germline loops: CDR1 SQVTM, CDR2 ANQGSEA. The CDR3 extends over 14 amino acids. With 7 bases clipped from V and 4 bases from J, the junction kept 4 bases outside the gene matches. The CDR3 DNA sequence: TGCAGCGCGGGGGGACTAGCGGGCACCGGGGAGCTGTTTTTT. Its translation: CSAGGLAGTGELFF.

The rearrangement uses TRBV19 and TRBJ1-5; D not certain. Trimming removed 5 bases from V and 3 bases from J, with 20 bases in between. The length of the CDR3 is 17 residues. Per the germline V gene, CDR1 is LNHDA and CDR2 is SQIVND (reference sequence). The CDR3 DNA follows: TGTGCCAGTAGTCTTTGGGGAGGCAGCTTAGCCAATCAGCCCCAGCATTTT. Its protein product is CASSLWGGSLANQPQHF.

This clone has just a few counts. The chain combines TRBV6-2 or TRBV6-3 with TRBJ1-5; 10 nucleotides align to TRBD1. V was pared by 4 bases and J by 7 bases, with 16 bases of the junction left unmatched. The germline CDR1 and CDR2 sequences are MNHEY and SVGEGT. The CDR3 runs to 18 residues. The CDR3 nucleotides read TGTGCCAGCAGTTCGGAGCCGGGACAGGGGACGGCTTCGCAGCCCCAGCATTTT. Residues: CASSSEPGQGTASQPQHF.

V is TRBV5-8 and J is TRBJ2-5; 10 bases are shared with TRBD2. Germline CDR1 reads SGHTS; CDR2 reads YDEGEE. The CDR3 is 15 residues long. Unmatched junction bases numbered 6, after V lost 4 bases and J lost 3 bases. CDR3 sequence reads: CASSGGTSEKETQYF. DNA for the CDR3: TGTGCCAGCAGCGGGGGGACTAGCGAAAAAGAGACCCAGTACTTC.

This chain joins TRBV19 and TRBJ2-6; the D is unclear. The germline CDR1 and CDR2 sequences are LNHDA and SQIVND (reference sequence). This CDR3 is built from 17 residues. V was clipped by 3 bases and J by 4 bases, with 16 bases between them. The CDR3 DNA reads as TGTGCCAGTAGTATGGAAGCCCCCGGCAACGGGGCCAACGTCCTGACTTTC. Translating gives CASSMEAPGNGANVLTF.

The chain carries TRBV5-1 and TRBJ2-7, with D perhaps being TRBD1 or TRBD2 (5 bases each). The CDR3 runs to 14 residues. Germline lookup yields CDR1 SGHRS and CDR2 YFSETQ. V was cut by 4 bases and J by 5 bases, with 16 bases left in between. The CDR3, as DNA: TGCGCCAGCAGCGAGCCGGGACGGGGCAACGAGCAGTACTTC. Its protein is CASSEPGRGNEQYF. The full variable domain, in which reference TRBV5-1 and TRBJ2-7 provide the parts outside the CDR3, is KAGVTQTPRYLIKTRGQQVTLSCSPISGHRSVSWYQQTPGQGLQFLFEYFSETQRNKGNFPGRFSGRQFSNSRSEMNVSTLELGDSALYLCASSEPGRGNEQYFGPGTRLTVT.

The V and J genes are TRBV2 and TRBJ1-1; a weak D match, TRBD1 (5 bases). Trimming left V 10 bases short and J 3 bases short, with 18 bases between. There are 14 residues in the CDR3. Germline V gives CDR1 SNHLY, CDR2 FYNNEI. As DNA, the CDR3 is TGTGCCAACACTCCCGAGAGAGGGGACACTGAAGCTTTCTTT. Protein: CANTPERGDTEAFF.

The chain joins TRBV10-3 to TRBJ2-3, with 7 nucleotides matching TRBD2. The CDR3 is made up of 14 amino acids. Germline assignment: CDR1 ENHRY and CDR2 SYGVKD. Unmatched junction bases numbered 10, after V lost 10 bases and J lost 3 bases. CDR3 protein: CATQGGVGTDTQYF. CDR3 DNA sequence: TGTGCCACCCAGGGAGGGGTTGGAACAGATACGCAGTATTTT.

This clone was counted between two and nine times. The rearrangement uses TRBV28 and TRBJ1-6, with 9 bases aligning to TRBD1. Losses at the gene ends were 7 bases for V and 8 bases for J; bases not matched to a gene: 9. The CDR3 has 15 residues. Germline CDR1 and CDR2: MDHEN and SYDVKM. CDR3 amino acids: CASTTGQGSDSPLHF. The CDR3 DNA follows: TGTGCCAGCACCACGGGACAGGGAAGCGATTCACCCCTCCACTTT.

This rearrangement joins TRBV28 to TRBJ1-2; TRBD1 matches 9 bases. This CDR3 region has 13 residues. Germline lookup yields CDR1 MDHEN and CDR2 SYDVKM. The V segment lost 5 bases and the J segment 7 bases; nucleotides outside the gene matches: 5. The CDR3 DNA reads as TGTGCCAGCAGTAAACAGGGGGCCCGTGGCTACACCTTC. This codes for CASSKQGARGYTF.

CDR3 sequence: CASSYSAGGLNEQYF. The CDR3 DNA reads TGTGCCAGCAGTTACTCGGCGGGGGGGCTGAACGAGCAGTACTTC. The J gene is TRBJ2-7, the V gene TRBV6-5; 9 positions match TRBD2. Germline V CDR1 and CDR2: MNHEY, SVGAGI. Trimming cost V 0 bases and J 5 bases; bases outside gene matches: 5. CDR3 size: 15 residues.

The V gene is TRBV28, the J gene TRBJ2-1; no firm D call. Trimming removed 2 bases at V and 9 bases at J, with 14 bases between. From germline, CDR1 is MDHEN and CDR2 SYDVKM. The CDR3 is 14 residues long. The CDR3 DNA reads TGTGCCAGCAGTTTACCTCGGTTGGAAGGTGAGCAGTTCTTC. This codes for CASSLPRLEGEQFF.

The DNA of the CDR3 is TGTGCCAGCAGGGGGGGAGTAGGGGAGCAGTTCTTC. This translates into CASRGGVGEQFF. The gene calls are TRBV11-2 and TRBJ2-1, with a possible D match to TRBD2 (6 bases). The CDR3 is 12 residues long. Trimming took off 6 bases at V and 10 bases at J, with 13 bases between the two ends. The germline gives CDR1 SGHAT, CDR2 FQNNGV.

Comments on this clone: Distinct nucleotide sequences in the sample also encode this CDR3. V and J are TRBV5-1 and TRBJ2-5; tentatively, D is TRBD1 or TRBD2 (7 bases each). CDR1 and CDR2 from the germline V gene are SGHRS and YFSETQ. CDR3 length equals 14 residues. V lost 0 bases and J 5 bases, leaving 11 bases between the germline ends. The CDR3 protein is CASSLGQGGETQYF. CDR3 sequence (DNA): TGCGCCAGCAGCTTGGGACAGGGAGGGGAGACCCAGTACTTC.

The V gene is TRBV6-5, the J gene TRBJ1-2, with D hard to call. The V end was cut by 4 bases, the J end by 4 bases, with 19 bases between. Per the germline V gene, CDR1 is MNHEY and CDR2 is SVGAGI. The CDR3 is 16 amino acids. The CDR3 loop reads CASSSITRTELYGYTF. The CDR3 nucleotides read TGTGCCAGCAGTTCTATAACCCGGACCGAACTCTATGGCTACACCTTC.

This clone was observed a few times. This chain links TRBV7-9 with TRBJ1-5, with D unclear. The CDR3 loop spans 13 amino acids. V was trimmed by 3 bases and J by 1 base, leaving 4 bases between them. The germline gives CDR1 SEHNR, CDR2 FQNEAQ (reference sequence). CDR3 region: CASSFDSNQPQHF. The CDR3 nucleotides read TGTGCCAGCAGCTTTGACAGCAATCAGCCCCAGCATTTT. The variable domain in full, completed from reference TRBV7-9 and TRBJ1-5, reads DTGVSQNPRHKITKRGQNVTFRCDPISEHNRLYWYRQTLGQGPEFLTYFQNEAQLEKSRLLSDRFSAERPKGSFSTLEIQRTEQGDSAMYLCASSFDSNQPQHFGDGTRLSIL.